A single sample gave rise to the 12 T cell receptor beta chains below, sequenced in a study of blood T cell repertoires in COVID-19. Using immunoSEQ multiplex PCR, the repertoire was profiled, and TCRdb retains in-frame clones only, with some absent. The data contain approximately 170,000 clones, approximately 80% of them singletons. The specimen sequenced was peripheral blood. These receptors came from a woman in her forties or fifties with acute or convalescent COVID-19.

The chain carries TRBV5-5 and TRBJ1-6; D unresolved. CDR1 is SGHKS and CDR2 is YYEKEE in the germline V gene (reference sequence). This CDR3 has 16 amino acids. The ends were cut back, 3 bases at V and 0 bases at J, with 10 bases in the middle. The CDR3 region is CASSSGGSSYNSPLHF. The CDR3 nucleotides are TGTGCCAGCAGCTCCGGCGGTAGCTCCTATAATTCACCCCTCCACTTT.

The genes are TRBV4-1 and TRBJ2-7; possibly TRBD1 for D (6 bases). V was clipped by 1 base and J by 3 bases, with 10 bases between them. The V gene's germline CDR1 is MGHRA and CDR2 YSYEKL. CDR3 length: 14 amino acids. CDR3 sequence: CASSQVPDSYEQYF. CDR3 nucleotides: TGCGCCAGCAGCCAAGTGCCGGACAGCTACGAGCAGTACTTC.

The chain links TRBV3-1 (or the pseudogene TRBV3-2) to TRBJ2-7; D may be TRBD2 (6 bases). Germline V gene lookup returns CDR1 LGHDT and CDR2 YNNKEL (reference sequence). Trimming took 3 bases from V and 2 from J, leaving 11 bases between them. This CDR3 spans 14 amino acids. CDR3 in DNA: TGTGCCAGCAGCCAGGGACTGCCGGCCTACGAGCAGTACTTC. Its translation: CASSQGLPAYEQYF.

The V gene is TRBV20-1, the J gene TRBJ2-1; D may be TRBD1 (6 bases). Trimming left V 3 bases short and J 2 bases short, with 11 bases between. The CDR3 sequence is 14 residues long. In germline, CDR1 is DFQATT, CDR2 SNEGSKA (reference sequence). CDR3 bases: TGCAGTGCTAGTCAGGGGATGGCCTACAATGAGCAGTTCTTC. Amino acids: CSASQGMAYNEQFF.

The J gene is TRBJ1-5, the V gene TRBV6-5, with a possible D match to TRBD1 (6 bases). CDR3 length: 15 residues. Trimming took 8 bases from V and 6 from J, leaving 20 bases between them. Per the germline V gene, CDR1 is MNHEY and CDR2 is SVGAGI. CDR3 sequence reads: CASDGDTVPSQPQHF. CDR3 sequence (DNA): TGTGCCAGCGATGGGGACACTGTTCCCTCTCAGCCCCAGCATTTT.

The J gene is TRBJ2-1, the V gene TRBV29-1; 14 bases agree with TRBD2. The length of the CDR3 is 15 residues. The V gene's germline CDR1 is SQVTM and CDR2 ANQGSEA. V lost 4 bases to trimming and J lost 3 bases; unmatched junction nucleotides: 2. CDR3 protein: CSVGGLAGGYNEQFF. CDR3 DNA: TGCAGCGTTGGAGGACTAGCGGGAGGCTACAATGAGCAGTTCTTC.

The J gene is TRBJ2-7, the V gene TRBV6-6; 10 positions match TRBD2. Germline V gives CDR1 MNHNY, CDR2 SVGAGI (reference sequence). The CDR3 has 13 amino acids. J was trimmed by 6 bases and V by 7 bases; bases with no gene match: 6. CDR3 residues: CASTASGSIEQYF. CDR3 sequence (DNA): TGTGCCAGCACGGCTAGCGGGAGTATCGAGCAGTACTTC.

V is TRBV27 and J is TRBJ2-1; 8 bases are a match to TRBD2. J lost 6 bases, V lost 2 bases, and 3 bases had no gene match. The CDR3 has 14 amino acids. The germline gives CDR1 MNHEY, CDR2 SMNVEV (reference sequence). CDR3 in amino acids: CASSLRLAGNEQFF. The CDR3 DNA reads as TGTGCCAGCAGTTTAAGGCTAGCGGGCAATGAGCAGTTCTTC.

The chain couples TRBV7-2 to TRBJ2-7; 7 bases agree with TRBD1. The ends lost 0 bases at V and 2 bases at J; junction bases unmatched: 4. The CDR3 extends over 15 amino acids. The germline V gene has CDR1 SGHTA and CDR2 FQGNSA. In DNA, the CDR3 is TGTGCCAGCAGCTTAGCGTCGGGACAGACCTACGAGCAGTACTTC. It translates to CASSLASGQTYEQYF.

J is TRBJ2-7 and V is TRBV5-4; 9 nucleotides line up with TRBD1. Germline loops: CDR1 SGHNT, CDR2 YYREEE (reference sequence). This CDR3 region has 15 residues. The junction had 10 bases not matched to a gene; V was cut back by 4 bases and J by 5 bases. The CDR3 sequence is CASSRTGVNVNEQYF. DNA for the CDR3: TGTGCCAGCAGCCGGACAGGGGTTAACGTCAACGAGCAGTACTTC.

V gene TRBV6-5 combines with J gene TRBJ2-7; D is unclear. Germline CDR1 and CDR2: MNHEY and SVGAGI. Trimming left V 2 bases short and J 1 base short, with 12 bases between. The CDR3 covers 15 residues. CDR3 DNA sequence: TGTGCCAGCAGTTACCCGTCGACAAATTCCTACGAGCAGTACTTC. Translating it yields CASSYPSTNSYEQYF.

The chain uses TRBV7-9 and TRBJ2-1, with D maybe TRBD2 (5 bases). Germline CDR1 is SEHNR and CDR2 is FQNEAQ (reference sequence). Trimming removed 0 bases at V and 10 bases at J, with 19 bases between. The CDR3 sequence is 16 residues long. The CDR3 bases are TGTGCCAGCAGCTTAGCCCAGACGGGGTTTAATTGGGAGCAGTTCTTC. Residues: CASSLAQTGFNWEQFF. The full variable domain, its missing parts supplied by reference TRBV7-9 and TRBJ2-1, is DTGVSQNPRHKITKRGQNVTFRCDPISEHNRLYWYRQTLGQGPEFLTYFQNEAQLEKSRLLSDRFSAERPKGSFSTLEIQRTEQGDSAMYLCASSLAQTGFNWEQFFGPGTRLTVL.